This T cell receptor (beta chain) was captured in a study of OX40 agonist ivuxolimab in advanced cancers. Study-wide context: Partial response was recorded in three patients: one hepatocellular carcinoma and two cutaneous melanoma cases. Findings of the study overall: In CD8+ T cells, expanded clones were on average more numerous than in CD4+.

This clone has just one count. What it binds is unknown. The junction shows a germline mismatch at one end, possibly a read error. Profiled with immunoSEQ multiplex PCR; TCRdb holds only in-frame clones, not every one. Of roughly 100,000 clones in the sample, nearly 90% were seen once. The CDR3 contains 18 residues. Germline V gene sequence: CDR1 KGHSH, CDR2 LQKENI. The V gene is TRBV18, the J gene TRBJ2-1, with 13 bases matching TRBD2. This receptor was obtained from an adult with an advanced solid tumor such as melanoma, head and neck, liver or kidney cancer. The material sequenced was CD4+ or CD8+ T cells sorted from blood, taken in a trial of the OX40 agonist ivuxolimab. The CDR3 loop is CASSPPRLAGGPYNEQFF. The CDR3 DNA sequence: TGTGCCAGCTCCCCACCCCGACTAGCGGGAGGACCATACAATGAGCAGTTCTTC.